Listed here are 22 T cell receptor beta chains from one sample, sequenced in a study of blood T cell repertoires in COVID-19. The table came from immunoSEQ multiplex PCR; TCRdb's copy has only in-frame clones and leaves some out. Altogether some 200,000 clones are present, about 89% being singletons, with the ten largest covering roughly 2.5%. Material for sequencing was peripheral blood. These receptors were taken from a man between 40 and 49 years old with active or convalescent COVID-19.

This chain links TRBV10-2 with TRBJ2-3; 16 bases are a match to TRBD2. Germline V gives CDR1 WSHSY, CDR2 SAAADI. V lost 8 bases and J lost 2; bases outside the gene matches: 10. This CDR3 region has 18 residues. The DNA for the CDR3 is TGCGCCAGCGGGGGACTAGCGGGGGGGACCTCTATCACAGATACGCAGTATTTT. Translated: CASGGLAGGTSITDTQYF.

The DNA for the CDR3 is TGTGCCAGCAGCCCTCCAGGGGCCTACGAGCAGTACTTC. It is translated as CASSPPGAYEQYF. The chain is built from TRBV6-6 and TRBJ2-7; possible D gene TRBD1, 6 bases. With 6 bases removed from V and 2 bases from J, the gap between germline ends came to 11 bases. The CDR3 totals 13 residues. Germline V gene data show CDR1 as MNHNY and CDR2 as SVGAGI (reference sequence).

The chain has TRBV29-1 and TRBJ1-1; D might be TRBD1 (5 bases). V lost 0 bases and J lost 1, with 6 bases in between. This CDR3 spans 13 amino acids. The germline CDR1 and CDR2 sequences are SQVTM and ANQGSEA. The chain's CDR3 is CSVEETANTEAFF. The CDR3 DNA reads as TGCAGCGTTGAAGAGACAGCGAACACTGAAGCTTTCTTT.

This chain links TRBV2 with TRBJ2-7, with D unresolved. The CDR3 runs 15 residues. Germline V lookup: CDR1 SNHLY, CDR2 FYNNEI. Trimming removed 2 bases from V and 0 bases from J, with 11 bases in between. The CDR3 nucleotides read TGTGCCAGCAGTGAAAGAGCTCTAAGCTCCTACGAGCAGTACTTC. This translates into CASSERALSSYEQYF.

Relative to its sample, this clone is large. This chain connects TRBV30 to TRBJ1-6, with D tentatively TRBD1 (5 bases). V gave up 1 base and J gave up 6 bases, with 10 bases separating them. In germline, CDR1 is GTSNPN, CDR2 SVGIG (reference sequence). The CDR3 extends over 14 amino acids. CDR3: CAWSGGLGNSPLHF. As DNA, the CDR3 is TGTGCCTGGAGTGGGGGCCTAGGTAATTCACCCCTCCACTTT.

The chain employs TRBV5-1 and TRBJ2-1; a possible D gene is TRBD1 (6 bases). The CDR3 is 15 residues long. V lost 7 bases, J lost 6 bases, and 20 bases lay in between. The germline gives CDR1 SGHRS, CDR2 YFSETQ. CDR3 residues: CASCPGTKRGNEQFF. CDR3 bases: TGCGCCAGCTGCCCCGGGACAAAGAGGGGCAATGAGCAGTTCTTC.

V and J are TRBV9 and TRBJ2-2; D is undetermined. This CDR3 region has 13 residues. CDR1 and CDR2 from the germline V gene are SGDLS and YYNGEE. Deletions cut 4 bases from V and 0 bases from J, with 4 bases between. The CDR3 DNA sequence: TGTGCCAGCAGCACAACGAACACCGGGGAGCTGTTTTTT. It specifies CASSTTNTGELFF.

The rearrangement joins TRBV2 to TRBJ1-4; 7 bases line up with TRBD1. Germline CDR1 SNHLY, CDR2 FYNNEI. V lost 7 bases to trimming and J lost 2 bases; unmatched junction nucleotides: 4. The CDR3 totals 14 residues. The CDR3 region is CASNRQGTNEKLFF. For the CDR3, the DNA is TGTGCCAGCAACCGACAGGGTACTAATGAAAAACTGTTTTTT.

This clone was detected only a few times. The chain joins TRBV5-8 to TRBJ1-6; 8 bases are shared with TRBD1. There are 17 residues in the CDR3. Germline V gene data show CDR1 as SGHTS and CDR2 as YDEGEE. Unmatched junction bases numbered 9, after V lost 0 bases and J lost 7 bases. The CDR3 region is CASSLDQGATLNSPLHF. The CDR3 coding sequence is TGTGCCAGCAGCTTGGATCAGGGGGCGACCCTAAATTCACCCCTCCACTTT.

The V call is TRBV5-1, the J call TRBJ2-3; D may be TRBD1 (6 bases). V lost 0 bases, J lost 2 bases, and 13 bases lay in between. Germline V gives CDR1 SGHRS, CDR2 YFSETQ. CDR3 length equals 16 residues. The CDR3 reads CASSLGGAGVTDTQYF. CDR3 bases: TGCGCCAGCAGCTTGGGAGGGGCAGGGGTCACAGATACGCAGTATTTT.

The chain employs TRBV10-2 and TRBJ2-5; D remains unclear. Trimming removed 7 bases from V and 2 bases from J, with 11 bases in between. The CDR3 contains 13 residues. CDR1 is WSHSY and CDR2 is SAAADI in the germline V gene. CDR3 DNA sequence: TGCGCCAGCAAGAGGCCAGAACAAGAGACCCAGTACTTC. Its translation is CASKRPEQETQYF.

The chain combines TRBV6-5 with TRBJ1-5; no definite D call. The V gene lost 6 bases and the J gene lost 6 bases, with 15 bases spanning the gap. CDR3 length equals 14 residues. Looked up from germline, CDR1 is MNHEY and CDR2 is SVGAGI. Here the CDR3 reads CASRVEGERQPQHF. CDR3 DNA: TGTGCCAGCAGGGTGGAGGGAGAGCGTCAGCCCCAGCATTTT.

This chain links TRBV18 with TRBJ1-5; D not certain. The CDR3 contains 14 residues. Germline CDR1 is KGHSH and CDR2 is LQKENI. Trimming removed 1 base at V and 7 bases at J, with 11 bases between. CDR3 coding DNA: TGTGCCAGCTCACCACGAGGGTTCGGGCAGCCCCAGCATTTT. Residues: CASSPRGFGQPQHF. The full variable domain, rest sourced from reference TRBV18 and TRBJ1-5, is NAGVMQNPRHLVRRRGQEARLRCSPMKGHSHVYWYRQLPEEGLKFMVYLQKENIIDESGMPKERFSAEFPKEGPSILRIQQVVRGDSAAYFCASSPRGFGQPQHFGDGTRLSIL.

J is TRBJ1-1 and V is TRBV6-5, with D possibly matching TRBD1 (6 bases). Per the germline V gene, CDR1 is MNHEY and CDR2 is SVGAGI. The CDR3 consists of 13 residues. The V end was cut by 6 bases, the J end by 5 bases, with 13 bases between. The CDR3 nucleotides are TGTGCCAGCAGAACTACAGGGTTTACTGAAGCTTTCTTT. It specifies CASRTTGFTEAFF.

This chain joins TRBV9 and TRBJ1-1, with TRBD1 as a possible D gene (6 bases). The germline V gene encodes CDR1 SGDLS and CDR2 YYNGEE. The CDR3 loop spans 15 amino acids. V lost 0 bases and J 0 bases, leaving 9 bases between the germline ends. Here the CDR3 DNA reads TGTGCCAGCAGCGTAGAGGCAGGGGTGAACACTGAAGCTTTCTTT. Translating gives CASSVEAGVNTEAFF.

Concerning this clone itself: A read error may account for a junction end that differs from germline. The gene calls are TRBV9 and TRBJ2-2, with 8 bases matching TRBD1. The CDR3 runs to 14 residues. From germline, CDR1 is SGDLS and CDR2 YYNGEE. The CDR3 here is CASTVTGGTGELFF. The DNA of the CDR3 is TGTGCCAGCACCGTAACAGGGGGCACCGGGGAGCTGTTTTTT.

This chain connects TRBV4-1 to TRBJ1-6, with TRBD1 matching over 8 bases. This CDR3 is built from 14 residues. Germline loops: CDR1 MGHRA, CDR2 YSYEKL. The ends lost 4 bases at V and 6 bases at J; junction bases unmatched: 2. CDR3 bases: TGCGCCAGCAGCCGGACAGGGCTTAATTCACCCCTCCACTTT. Its protein is CASSRTGLNSPLHF.

This clone was found a few times. The rearrangement joins TRBV15 to TRBJ1-1; D might be TRBD1 (5 bases). The CDR3 extends over 15 amino acids. V dropped 4 bases and J dropped 1 base, with 13 bases sitting between them. The germline CDR1 and CDR2 sequences are LNHNV and YYDKDF (reference sequence). The chain's CDR3 is CATSKGDSPNTEAFF. The CDR3 DNA reads TGTGCCACCAGCAAAGGCGACAGCCCGAACACTGAAGCTTTCTTT.

This clone appeared a single time. The chain couples TRBV24-1 to TRBJ2-1; 8 bases align to TRBD2. Trimming cost V 2 bases and J 4 bases; bases outside gene matches: 9. Germline V CDR1 and CDR2: KGHDR, SFDVKD. The length of the CDR3 is 17 residues. The CDR3: CATSDSLHSGEYNEQFF. The CDR3 DNA sequence: TGTGCCACCAGTGATTCCTTGCATAGCGGGGAATACAATGAGCAGTTCTTC.

Only a few counts were recorded for this clone. The chain has TRBV6-2 or TRBV6-3 and TRBJ2-2; 8 nucleotides match TRBD2. Looked up from germline, CDR1 is MNHEY and CDR2 is SVGEGT. The CDR3 spans 16 residues. Trimming at V came to 2 bases and at J to 7 bases, leaving 9 bases not matched to a gene. The CDR3 region has the DNA TGTGCCAGCAGTTACCGGCGGGGGGCGAGGGTCGGGGAGCTGTTTTTT. Translation: CASSYRRGARVGELFF.

This rearrangement joins TRBV9 to TRBJ1-1; D is unclear. Per germline, CDR1 SGDLS and CDR2 YYNGEE. Deletions cut 0 bases from V and 1 base from J, with 7 bases between. The length of the CDR3 is 14 residues. The CDR3 DNA follows: TGTGCCAGCAGCGTAGGGCCCTCGAACACTGAAGCTTTCTTT. It codes for CASSVGPSNTEAFF.

The J gene is TRBJ2-5, the V gene TRBV29-1; a possible D gene is TRBD2 (5 bases). V lost 8 bases and J 5 bases, leaving 18 bases between the germline ends. The CDR3 has 13 amino acids. The germline gives CDR1 SQVTM, CDR2 ANQGSEA. The CDR3 spells CSSCVSPGETQYF. CDR3 bases: TGCAGCTCCTGCGTCAGCCCGGGGGAGACCCAGTACTTC.